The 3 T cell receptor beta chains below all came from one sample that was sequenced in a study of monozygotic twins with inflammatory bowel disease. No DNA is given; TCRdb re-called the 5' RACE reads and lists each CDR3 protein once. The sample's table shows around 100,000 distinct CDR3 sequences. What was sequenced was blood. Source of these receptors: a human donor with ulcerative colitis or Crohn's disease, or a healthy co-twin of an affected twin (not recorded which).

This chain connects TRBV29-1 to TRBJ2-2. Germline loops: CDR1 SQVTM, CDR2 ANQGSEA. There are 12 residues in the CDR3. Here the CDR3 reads CSTEGSAGELFF.

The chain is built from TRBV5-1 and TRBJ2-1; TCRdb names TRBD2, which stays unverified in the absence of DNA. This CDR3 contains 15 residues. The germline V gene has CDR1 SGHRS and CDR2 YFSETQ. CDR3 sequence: CASSPSTSGDNEQFF. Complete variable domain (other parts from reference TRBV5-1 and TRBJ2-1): KAGVTQTPRYLIKTRGQQVTLSCSPISGHRSVSWYQQTPGQGLQFLFEYFSETQRNKGNFPGRFSGRQFSNSRSEMNVSTLELGDSALYLCASSPSTSGDNEQFFGPGTRLTVL.

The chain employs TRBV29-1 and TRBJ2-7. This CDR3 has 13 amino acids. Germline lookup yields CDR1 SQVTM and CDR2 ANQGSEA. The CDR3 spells CSVVDRRQYEQYF.